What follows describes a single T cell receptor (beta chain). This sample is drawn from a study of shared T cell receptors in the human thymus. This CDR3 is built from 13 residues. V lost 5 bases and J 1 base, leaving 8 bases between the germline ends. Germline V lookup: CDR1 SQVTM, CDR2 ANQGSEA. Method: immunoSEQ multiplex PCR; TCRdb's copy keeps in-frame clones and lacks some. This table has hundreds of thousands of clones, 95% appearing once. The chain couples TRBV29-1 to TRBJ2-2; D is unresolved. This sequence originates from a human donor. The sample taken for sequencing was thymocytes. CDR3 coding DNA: TGCAGCGTTCGTCTAGAGAACACCGGGGAGCTGTTTTTT. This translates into CSVRLENTGELFF.